These 30 T cell receptor beta chains originate from one sample sequenced in a study of vaccination effects on CD4 cells after COVID-19. No antigen has been identified for these receptors. Only in-frame clones appear in the TCRdb table, and some are missing; sequencing was by immunoSEQ multiplex PCR. The sample holds tens of thousands of clones, around 82% seen once. Before sequencing, viral peptide pools were used by the ViraFEST assay to expand antigen-specific CD4+ T cells. Cells that had been cultured for ten to eleven days were the source of isolated CD4+ T cells. Participants completed two doses of the BNT162b2 or mRNA-1273 vaccine. The sequencing used CD4+ T cells from PBMCs cultured with HCoV-OC43 spike peptides, collected after COVID-19 vaccination. Subset defined: HCoV-OC43 spike overlapping peptide pool stimulation. The receptor source for this set is a human donor who received a COVID-19 vaccine.

The chain links TRBV5-6 to TRBJ1-3; no firm D call. The CDR3 contains 14 residues. V was pared by 5 bases and J by 0 bases, with 9 bases between. Germline V gene sequence: CDR1 SGHDT, CDR2 YYEEEE. CDR3: CASSLRSSGNTIYF. DNA of the CDR3: TGTGCCAGCAGTTTAAGGTCCTCTGGAAACACCATATATTTT.

The chain uses TRBV4-2 and TRBJ1-5, with TRBD1 as a possible D gene (5 bases). The germline gives CDR1 LGHNA, CDR2 YNFKEQ. This CDR3 has 18 residues. V was trimmed by 0 bases and J by 6 bases, leaving 21 bases between them. The CDR3 bases are TGTGCCAGCAGCCAAGACTTGCGGACTGGGGGTTTAGGTCAGCCCCAGCATTTT. Its translation: CASSQDLRTGGLGQPQHF.

This clone was recorded only once. The chain combines TRBV29-1 with TRBJ2-3, with TRBD2 as a possible D gene (6 bases). Trimming shortened V by 2 bases and J by 9 bases, and 15 bases separated the two germline ends. The CDR3 has 13 amino acids. Germline CDR1 is SQVTM and CDR2 is ANQGSEA. In DNA form, the CDR3 reads TGCAGCGTTGAATGGCAGGGAGGTAAAACGCAGTATTTT. Its translation is CSVEWQGGKTQYF.

The J gene is TRBJ1-2, the V gene TRBV30, with D unclear. Germline loops: CDR1 GTSNPN, CDR2 SVGIG (reference sequence). This CDR3 is built from 13 residues. V lost 2 bases and J 2 bases, leaving 9 bases between the germline ends. The CDR3 region has the DNA TGTGCCTGGAGTTCCGGGATGAACTATGGCTACACCTTC. Amino acid sequence: CAWSSGMNYGYTF.

This chain links TRBV6-2 or TRBV6-3 with TRBJ2-3, with 8 positions matching TRBD2. Per germline, CDR1 MNHEY and CDR2 SVGEGT. The CDR3 contains 14 residues. J was trimmed by 7 bases and V by 5 bases; bases with no gene match: 8. As DNA, the CDR3 is TGTGCCAGCAGTCCCCGGGGGGGGTTAAATACGCAGTATTTT. Translation gives CASSPRGGLNTQYF.

The J gene is TRBJ1-2, the V gene TRBV2; 7 bases line up with TRBD1. This CDR3 region has 15 residues. After removal of 4 bases from V and 10 bases from J, the junction contained 15 bases not matched to a gene. Germline-derived CDR1 and CDR2 are SNHLY and FYNNEI. CDR3 DNA sequence: TGTGCCAGCAGTGTGAAGGGGGACAGATTTACGCACTACACCTTC. Protein: CASSVKGDRFTHYTF.

V usage is TRBV3-1 (or the pseudogene TRBV3-2) and J usage is TRBJ2-5; TRBD1 aligns across 9 bases. Germline lookup yields CDR1 LGHDT and CDR2 YNNKEL (reference sequence). The junction had 3 bases not matched to a gene; V was cut back by 5 bases and J by 2 bases. This CDR3 comprises 14 residues. The DNA for the CDR3 is TGTGCCAGCAGCGGGACAGGGACTCAAGAGACCCAGTACTTC. Protein: CASSGTGTQETQYF.

The chain is built from TRBV6-2 or TRBV6-3 and TRBJ2-5; possible D gene TRBD2, 5 bases. The CDR3 totals 14 residues. CDR1 is MNHEY, CDR2 SVGEGT, per germline. Between the trimmed V and J ends, which lost 6 bases and 5 bases, there was a span of 16 bases. CDR3: CASSPGDLLETQYF. CDR3 nucleotides: TGTGCCAGCAGCCCCGGGGATCTCTTGGAGACCCAGTACTTC.

As concerns this clone: In the same sample, other DNA sequences code for this CDR3. J is TRBJ2-7 and V is TRBV5-1; D might be TRBD1 or TRBD2, each matching 5 bases. The CDR3 spans 15 residues. Per the germline V gene, CDR1 is SGHRS and CDR2 is YFSETQ. V gave up 2 bases and J gave up 1 base, with 13 bases separating them. DNA of the CDR3: TGCGCCAGCAGCTTCGGTACAGGAGGATCCTACGAGCAGTACGTC. Translated, it gives CASSFGTGGSYEQYV.

The J gene is TRBJ2-5, the V gene TRBV4-3; 7 bases are a match to TRBD2. With 4 bases clipped from V and 5 bases from J, the junction kept 19 bases outside the gene matches. Per the germline V gene, CDR1 is LGHNA and CDR2 is YSLEER. This CDR3 spans 18 amino acids. The CDR3 coding sequence is TGCGCCAGCAGCCCTTACCTGGACGGGGGGTCTCAACGGGAGACCCAGTACTTC. Amino acid sequence: CASSPYLDGGSQRETQYF.

CDR3 protein: CASSLGQGGGIHEQFF. The CDR3 DNA follows: TGTGCCAGCAGCTTAGGTCAAGGCGGGGGTATCCATGAGCAGTTCTTC. The chain carries TRBV7-8 and TRBJ2-1, with 7 bases matching TRBD2. V was clipped by 1 base and J by 8 bases; unmatched bases: 11. The CDR3 is 16 residues long. Per germline, CDR1 SGHVS and CDR2 FQNEAQ. Full variable domain (remainder filled in from reference TRBV7-8 and TRBJ2-1): GAGVSQSPRYKVAKRGQDVALRCDPISGHVSLFWYQQALGQGPEFLTYFQNEAQLDKSGLPSDRFFAERPEGSVSTLKIQRTQQEDSAVYLCASSLGQGGGIHEQFFGPGTRLTVL.

The chain combines TRBV7-2 with TRBJ1-1; D is perhaps TRBD1 (5 bases). With 5 bases removed from V and 1 base from J, the gap between germline ends came to 11 bases. CDR3 length: 14 residues. Per the germline V gene, CDR1 is SGHTA and CDR2 is FQGNSA. The CDR3: CASSPSGGNTEAFF. In DNA, the CDR3 is TGTGCCAGCAGCCCGTCGGGGGGGAACACTGAAGCTTTCTTT. Full variable domain (outside the CDR3, taken from reference TRBV7-2 and TRBJ1-1): GAGVSQSPSNKVTEKGKDVELRCDPISGHTALYWYRQSLGQGLEFLIYFQGNSAPDKSGLPSDRFSAERTGGSVSTLTIQRTQQEDSAVYLCASSPSGGNTEAFFGQGTRLTVV.

The gene calls are TRBV27 and TRBJ1-6; TRBD1 matches at 8 bases. V shed 6 bases, J shed 9 bases, and the junction held 10 bases outside the gene matches. This CDR3 spans 15 amino acids. Germline CDR1 MNHEY, CDR2 SMNVEV (reference sequence). The CDR3 here is CASRSPGTGASPLHF. CDR3 sequence (DNA): TGTGCCAGCAGGTCTCCCGGGACAGGAGCTTCACCCCTCCACTTT.

The chain has TRBV9 and TRBJ1-3; no firm D call. Germline V lookup: CDR1 SGDLS, CDR2 YYNGEE. This CDR3 spans 15 amino acids. Trimming removed 4 bases at V and 0 bases at J, with 11 bases between. The CDR3: CASSPLGFSGNTIYF. The CDR3 DNA follows: TGTGCCAGCAGCCCTTTAGGATTCTCTGGAAACACCATATATTTT. Based on the CDR3 plus reference TRBV9 and TRBJ1-3, the full variable domain is DSGVTQTPKHLITATGQRVTLRCSPRSGDLSVYWYQQSLDQGLQFLIQYYNGEERAKGNILERFSAQQFPDLHSELNLSSLELGDSALYFCASSPLGFSGNTIYFGEGSWLTVV.

The J gene is TRBJ1-2, the V gene TRBV28; 8 bases map to TRBD1. With V trimmed by 9 bases and J by 5 bases, 20 bases remained unmatched. The CDR3 has 17 amino acids. CDR1 and CDR2 (germline): MDHEN, SYDVKM. CDR3 coding DNA: TGTGCCAGTTTAACCCCCGAGGGGCAGGGGGCGCGATATGGCTACACCTTC. Residues: CASLTPEGQGARYGYTF.

This clone occurred once. The V gene is TRBV7-2, the J gene TRBJ1-2, with D possibly TRBD1 on 5 matching bases. V was pared by 6 bases and J by 4 bases, with 18 bases between. CDR1 SGHTA and CDR2 FQGNSA come from the germline V gene. The CDR3 is made up of 15 amino acids. Here the CDR3 DNA reads TGTGCCAGCAGACAATCCGGGCAGGGCGCCTATGGCTACACCTTC. This translates into CASRQSGQGAYGYTF.

This chain uses TRBV10-3 with TRBJ2-7; D perhaps matches TRBD1 (5 bases). Germline CDR1 reads ENHRY; CDR2 reads SYGVKD. The CDR3 has 14 residues. V lost 10 bases to trimming and J lost 7 bases, with 23 bases between them. The CDR3 region has the DNA TGTGCCACCGCGACAGACTCTCCCGTCAATGAGCAGTACGTC. This gives the protein CATATDSPVNEQYV.

The J gene is TRBJ2-2, the V gene TRBV9; D is unresolved. The CDR3 contains 15 residues. V lost 4 bases, J lost 0 bases, and 10 bases lay in between. Looked up from germline, CDR1 is SGDLS and CDR2 is YYNGEE. Written as DNA, the CDR3 is TGTGCCAGCAGCTTTTACCTTACGAACACCGGGGAGCTGTTTTTT. Its protein product is CASSFYLTNTGELFF.

The V and J genes are TRBV27 and TRBJ1-2, with 11 positions matching TRBD1. Per the germline V gene, CDR1 is MNHEY and CDR2 is SMNVEV (reference sequence). The ends lost 5 bases at V and 4 bases at J; junction bases unmatched: 9. This CDR3 comprises 16 residues. The CDR3: CASSPTLGTGGYGYTF. In DNA, the CDR3 is TGTGCCAGCAGTCCTACCCTCGGGACAGGGGGCTATGGCTACACCTTC.

The chain employs TRBV9 and TRBJ2-7; TRBD2 aligns across 7 bases. The CDR3 contains 17 residues. J gave up 3 bases and V 0 bases, and 12 bases lay outside the gene matches. From germline, CDR1 is SGDLS and CDR2 YYNGEE. Here the CDR3 reads CASSVGLKAGPFYEQYV. As DNA, the CDR3 is TGTGCCAGCAGCGTAGGGCTTAAAGCGGGGCCATTCTACGAGCAGTACGTC.

This clone was observed a handful of times. The chain uses TRBV28 and TRBJ2-5; unclear D gene. The V gene's germline CDR1 is MDHEN and CDR2 SYDVKM. V lost 1 base and J lost 6, with 6 bases in between. The CDR3 consists of 12 residues. The CDR3 loop reads CASSLLGQTQYF. The CDR3, as DNA: TGTGCCAGCAGTTTATTGGGTCAGACCCAGTACTTC.

The genes are TRBV6-6 and TRBJ2-7; 10 bases agree with TRBD2. The V segment lost 6 bases and the J segment 4 bases; nucleotides outside the gene matches: 3. The CDR3 runs 13 residues. The germline gives CDR1 MNHNY, CDR2 SVGAGI (reference sequence). CDR3 residues: CASRIAGGYEQYV. The CDR3 DNA reads as TGTGCCAGCAGAATAGCGGGGGGTTACGAGCAGTACGTC.

This chain links TRBV7-8 with TRBJ1-2, with D maybe TRBD1 (5 bases). This CDR3 is built from 16 residues. The germline V gene has CDR1 SGHVS and CDR2 FQNEAQ. Trimming left V 1 base short and J 1 base short, with 13 bases between. The CDR3 region has the DNA TGTGCCAGCAGCTTAGTCTCAGGGTCCCTTAACTATGGCTACACCTTC. Encoded protein: CASSLVSGSLNYGYTF. Combining the CDR3 with reference TRBV7-8 and TRBJ1-2 gives the whole variable domain GAGVSQSPRYKVAKRGQDVALRCDPISGHVSLFWYQQALGQGPEFLTYFQNEAQLDKSGLPSDRFFAERPEGSVSTLKIQRTQQEDSAVYLCASSLVSGSLNYGYTFGSGTRLTVV.

This clone appeared once. The V call is TRBV7-2, the J call TRBJ2-3, with D unclear. The CDR3 has 15 residues. Germline CDR1 reads SGHTA; CDR2 reads FQGNSA. V dropped 5 bases and J dropped 0 bases, with 12 bases sitting between them. CDR3 coding DNA: TGTGCCAGCAGCGTCCGAGGATCTAGCACAGATACGCAGTATTTT. Translated, it gives CASSVRGSSTDTQYF.

The rearrangement links TRBV7-2 to TRBJ1-2; 7 bases line up with TRBD1. Unmatched junction bases numbered 4, after V lost 2 bases and J lost 4 bases. The CDR3 loop spans 14 amino acids. CDR1 SGHTA and CDR2 FQGNSA come from the germline V gene. The DNA of the CDR3 is TGTGCCAGCAGCTTATTAGGGGGCGGCTATGGCTACACCTTC. Translation: CASSLLGGGYGYTF.

The chain carries TRBV9 and TRBJ1-2; 8 positions match TRBD1. In germline, CDR1 is SGDLS, CDR2 YYNGEE. This CDR3 region has 12 residues. Trimming removed 4 bases from V and 8 bases from J; junction bases left unmatched: 4. Here the CDR3 DNA reads TGTGCCAGCAGCCGGACAGGGCTCGGCTACACCTTC. Encoded protein: CASSRTGLGYTF.

The gene calls are TRBV6-4 and TRBJ1-5; TRBD1 is a possible D gene (5 bases). CDR1 is MRHNA and CDR2 is SNTAGT in the germline V gene. The CDR3 totals 19 residues. V lost 6 bases and J lost 6, with 30 bases in between. The CDR3 is CASRIKREGSGPGGQPQHF. CDR3 coding DNA: TGTGCCAGCAGGATTAAGAGGGAGGGGTCTGGTCCTGGGGGTCAGCCCCAGCATTTT.

This chain joins TRBV7-3 and TRBJ1-1; D might be TRBD1 (5 bases). V was trimmed by 5 bases and J by 0 bases, leaving 13 bases between them. The CDR3 spans 15 residues. Germline-derived CDR1 and CDR2 are SGHTA and FQGTGA. The CDR3 here is CASSLGQGLNTEAFF. DNA of the CDR3: TGTGCCAGCAGCCTAGGGCAGGGCTTGAACACTGAAGCTTTCTTT. Based on the CDR3 plus reference TRBV7-3 and TRBJ1-1, the full variable domain is GAGVSQTPSNKVTEKGKYVELRCDPISGHTALYWYRQSLGQGPEFLIYFQGTGAADDSGLPNDRFFAVRPEGSVSTLKIQRTERGDSAVYLCASSLGQGLNTEAFFGQGTRLTVV.

V and J are TRBV18 and TRBJ1-5; D remains ambiguous. This CDR3 contains 14 residues. Germline V lookup: CDR1 KGHSH, CDR2 LQKENI. Trimming cost V 3 bases and J 2 bases, with 8 bases left between them. The CDR3 is CASSPDIGNQPQHF. The CDR3 DNA reads TGTGCCAGCTCACCCGACATCGGCAATCAGCCCCAGCATTTT.

This chain connects TRBV4-1 to TRBJ2-3; 9 bases match TRBD2. Trimming at V came to 0 bases and at J to 3 bases, leaving 4 bases not matched to a gene. This CDR3 is built from 16 residues. The germline gives CDR1 MGHRA, CDR2 YSYEKL. The CDR3 reads CASSQDGRGGTDTQYF. CDR3 bases: TGCGCCAGCAGCCAAGATGGGCGGGGGGGGACAGATACGCAGTATTTT.